Listed below are T cell receptor beta chains from one sample, sequenced in a study of regulatory T cells in long-lasting Graves disease. One entry per CDR3 protein results from TCRdb running MiXCR on the multiplex PCR reads. The profile shows some 370,000 distinct CDR3 sequences, approximately 25% of them singletons. The input for sequencing was peripheral blood mononuclear cells (PBMCs), taken when the disease was refractory, from a patient treated with antithyroid drugs. These receptors were collected from a woman in her forties with Graves disease. Both conserved end residues are part of each CDR3. D genes are given only for firm matches. Clone size, where shown, is once, few, many, or a class for clones that have expanded.

CDR3aa,CDR3nt,v_gene,abundance,d_gene,j_gene
CAIGEIRYGYTF,TGTGCCATCGGAGAGATACGCTATGGCTACACCTTC,TRBV10-3,.,.,TRBJ1-2
CASMMFEGYEQYF,TGTGCCAGCATGATGTTCGAGGGGTACGAGCAGTACTTC,TRBV2,many,.,TRBJ2-7
CASSADRGRVITEAFF,TGTGCCAGCAGCGCGGACAGGGGTAGGGTGATCACTGAAGCTTTCTTT,TRBV5-6,few,TRBD1,TRBJ1-1
CASSSSFSGTSEQYF,TGTGCCAGCAGCTCATCATTTAGCGGGACCTCCGAGCAGTACTTC,TRBV7-2,.,TRBD2,TRBJ2-7
CASSRRNSPLHF,TGTGCCAGCAGCCGGAGAAATTCACCCCTCCACTTT,TRBV28,many,.,TRBJ1-6
CASSSLPLADTQYF,TGTGCCAGCAGTTCCCTCCCCCTGGCAGATACGCAGTATTTT,TRBV27,.,.,TRBJ2-3
CASRRTGLIRETQYF,TGTGCCAGCCGAAGGACAGGGTTGATTCGAGAGACCCAGTACTTC,TRBV2,many,TRBD1,TRBJ2-5
CASSVGSSAAQYF,TGTGCCAGCAGCGTAGGAAGCTCAGCGGCCCAGTACTTC,TRBV2,.,.,TRBJ2-5
CASLMPESSYEQYF,TGTGCCAGCTTAATGCCGGAGTCGAGTTACGAGCAGTACTTC,TRBV6-1,many,.,TRBJ2-7
CASSQEFASDEQYF,TGTGCCAGCAGCCAAGAGTTTGCCTCGGACGAGCAGTACTTC,TRBV14,many,.,TRBJ2-7
CASSFTGLAGVPGELFF,TGTGCCAGCAGCTTTACGGGACTAGCGGGAGTGCCCGGGGAGCTGTTTTTT,TRBV11-3,.,TRBD2,TRBJ2-2
CASSYSFRAGYEQYF,TGTGCCAGCAGTTATTCTTTCAGGGCAGGATACGAGCAGTACTTC,TRBV6-5,many,.,TRBJ2-7
CASSQAGGRNTGELFF,TGCGCCAGCAGCCAAGCGGGAGGGAGGAACACCGGGGAGCTGTTTTTT,TRBV4-1,few,TRBD2,TRBJ2-2
CASSFNTDETQYF,TGTGCCAGCAGCTTCAATACCGATGAGACCCAGTACTTC,TRBV7-9,.,.,TRBJ2-5
CASSSQGNYGYTF,TGTGCCAGCAGTTCACAGGGAAACTATGGCTACACCTTC,TRBV28,many,.,TRBJ1-2
CASSTDRVGELFF,TGTGCCAGTAGTACGGACAGGGTTGGGGAGCTGTTTTTT,TRBV19,.,TRBD1,TRBJ2-2
CASSSGTGRLYEQYF,TGTGCCAGCAGCTCCGGGACAGGGAGACTCTACGAGCAGTACTTC,TRBV5-6,.,TRBD1,TRBJ2-7
CASSFRWFETLRSQPQHF,TGTGCCAGCAGTTTCAGATGGTTCGAGACCTTGAGGAGTCAGCCCCAGCATTTT,TRBV28,many,.,TRBJ1-5
CASIAFEGVPPFDGYTF,TGTGCCAGTATAGCGTTCGAGGGGGTTCCTCCCTTTGATGGCTACACCTTC,TRBV19,few,.,TRBJ1-2
CASSLEISYEQYF,TGTGCCAGCAGCTTGGAGATCTCCTACGAGCAGTACTTC,TRBV5-6,.,.,TRBJ2-7
CASSFGGLRDIQYF,TGTGCCAGCAGTTTTGGGGGGTTGAGGGACATTCAGTACTTC,TRBV28,.,.,TRBJ2-4
CSARDEEGRWYEQYF,TGCAGTGCTAGAGATGAGGAGGGGAGGTGGTACGAGCAGTACTTC,TRBV20-1,few,.,TRBJ2-7
CTSSMGFGDFEQFF,TGTACCAGTAGTATGGGGTTCGGGGACTTCGAGCAGTTCTTC,TRBV19,.,.,TRBJ2-1
CSAPSPGWQTNTGELFF,TGCAGTGCTCCCTCCCCGGGTTGGCAAACGAACACCGGGGAGCTGTTTTTT,TRBV20-1,.,.,TRBJ2-2
CASSPPTSGGLDEQYF,TGTGCCAGCAGCCCACCCACTAGCGGGGGCCTTGACGAGCAGTACTTC,TRBV7-9,.,TRBD2,TRBJ2-7
CASSDTTGELFF,TGTGCCAGCAGTGATACCACCGGGGAGCTGTTTTTT,TRBV25-1,.,.,TRBJ2-2
CASSSRGRIRNSPLHF,TGTGCCAGCAGTTCTCGGGGGCGCATCCGTAATTCACCCCTCCACTTT,TRBV28,many,.,TRBJ1-6
CASSVAPSGSGTGELFF,TGTGCCAGCAGCGTAGCCCCTAGCGGGAGCGGTACCGGGGAGCTGTTTTTT,TRBV9,.,TRBD2,TRBJ2-2
CASSLGSGGAKNQPQHF,TGTGCCAGCAGCTTAGGGTCGGGAGGGGCGAAGAATCAGCCCCAGCATTTT,TRBV7-9,few,.,TRBJ1-5
CASSWGPGLGAHQYF,TGTGCCAGCAGCTGGGGGCCGGGGTTAGGGGCCCACCAGTACTTC,TRBV7-2,many,.,TRBJ2-5
CASSWRTLSSYNSPLHF,TGTGCCAGCAGCTGGAGGACACTCAGCTCCTATAATTCACCCCTCCACTTT,TRBV5-6,.,.,TRBJ1-6
CASSLGQGAGEKLFF,TGTGCCAGCAGTCTAGGACAGGGGGCGGGTGAAAAACTGTTTTTT,TRBV6-1,many,TRBD1,TRBJ1-4
CASSLSKFGERSGNTIYF,TGTGCCAGCAGTTTATCCAAATTCGGGGAGAGGTCTGGAAACACCATATATTTT,TRBV28,.,.,TRBJ1-3
CSATDRGYEGTEAFF,TGCAGTGCTACTGACAGGGGATATGAAGGAACTGAAGCTTTCTTT,TRBV20-1,.,TRBD1,TRBJ1-1
CASSLVGTSGRPQASYEQYF,TGCGCCAGCAGCCTAGTGGGGACTAGCGGGAGGCCCCAGGCCTCCTACGAGCAGTACTTC,TRBV4-1,.,TRBD2,TRBJ2-7
CAISVGQAEGTQYF,TGTGCCATCAGTGTAGGACAGGCGGAGGGGACCCAGTACTTC,TRBV10-3,few,.,TRBJ2-5
CASSFSPTQTYEQYF,TGTGCCAGCAGTTTTTCTCCCACGCAGACCTACGAGCAGTACTTC,TRBV27,many,.,TRBJ2-7
CASSSVTRVLSGNTIYF,TGTGCCAGCAGTTCCGTCACCCGGGTCCTCTCTGGAAACACCATATATTTT,TRBV28,many,.,TRBJ1-3
CASSTPVADENEKLFF,TGTGCCAGTAGTACCCCAGTGGCGGATGAGAATGAAAAACTGTTTTTT,TRBV19,.,.,TRBJ1-4
CASRRPGTDPSEQYF,TGTGCCAGCAGGCGACCCGGGACAGACCCCTCCGAGCAGTACTTC,TRBV7-2,few,TRBD1,TRBJ2-7
CASSSGQQFPYEQYF,TGTGCCAGCAGCTCGGGACAGCAGTTCCCCTACGAGCAGTACTTC,TRBV2,few,TRBD1,TRBJ2-7
CASSRETYNSPLHF,TGTGCCAGCTCGCGTGAAACCTATAATTCACCCCTCCACTTT,TRBV18,.,.,TRBJ1-6
CSVEGQGNGYTF,TGCAGCGTTGAAGGACAGGGGAACGGCTACACCTTC,TRBV29-1,few,TRBD1,TRBJ1-2
CASSAGRGSEETQYF,TGTGCCAGCAGCGCAGGTCGGGGATCTGAAGAGACCCAGTACTTC,TRBV11-2,many,.,TRBJ2-5
CASSYSWGLGSYEQYF,TGTGCCAGCAGTTACTCGTGGGGACTGGGCTCCTACGAGCAGTACTTC,TRBV6-2/TRBV6-3,few,.,TRBJ2-7
CASSLWQDNEKLFF,TGTGCCAGCAGTTTATGGCAGGATAATGAAAAACTGTTTTTT,TRBV28,many,.,TRBJ1-4
CASSPGPSGTQYF,TGTGCCAGCAGCCCTGGGCCCTCTGGGACCCAGTACTTC,TRBV7-3,.,.,TRBJ2-5
CASRGDRVGLWANVLTF,TGTGCCAGCAGGGGGGACAGGGTGGGACTCTGGGCCAACGTCCTGACTTTC,TRBV2,.,TRBD1,TRBJ2-6
CASSGNDRDTIGYTF,TGCGCCAGCAGCGGAAACGACAGGGATACGATTGGCTACACCTTC,TRBV5-1,once,TRBD1,TRBJ1-2
CASSHGAGDYNEQFF,TGTGCCAGCAGCCATGGTGCGGGGGATTACAATGAGCAGTTCTTC,TRBV11-2,.,TRBD2,TRBJ2-1
CSVVEVGGKNEKLFF,TGCAGTGTTGTAGAAGTGGGGGGAAAGAATGAAAAACTGTTTTTT,TRBV20-1,many,.,TRBJ1-4
CASSVLGVAEAFF,TGTGCCAGCAGCGTCCTCGGGGTAGCTGAAGCTTTCTTT,TRBV5-8,.,.,TRBJ1-1
CASSSPFGTGFGEQYF,TGTGCCAGCAGCTCCCCTTTCGGGACAGGCTTTGGCGAGCAGTACTTC,TRBV5-6,few,TRBD1,TRBJ2-7
CASSLFQGQETQYF,TGTGCCAGCAGCTTGTTTCAGGGGCAAGAGACCCAGTACTTC,TRBV5-4,.,.,TRBJ2-5
CASSTRLVSAEQFF,TGTGCCAGTAGTACCCGACTAGTTTCGGCTGAGCAGTTCTTC,TRBV19,.,.,TRBJ2-1